The sequence of this T cell receptor (beta chain) was determined in a study of CD8 T cells in Susac syndrome. Roughly 0.45 to 1 ug RNA was reverse transcribed with random hexamers. TCRdb re-called the immunoSEQ multiplex PCR reads through MiXCR, storing one row per CDR3 protein. The sample records approximately 190,000 distinct CDR3 sequences, 95% being singletons. The CDR3 extends over 14 amino acids. CDR1 is DFQATT and CDR2 is SNEGSKA in the germline V gene (reference sequence). Trimming left V 2 bases short and J 5 bases short, with 16 bases between. This TCR was sampled from a human donor with Susac syndrome. Source material: CD8+ T cells from PBMCs. The V and J genes are TRBV20-1 and TRBJ2-7; D not certain. The CDR3 here is CSARSGVYSDEQYF. In DNA, the CDR3 is TGCAGTGCTAGATCCGGCGTCTATAGTGACGAGCAGTACTTC.